The 28 T cell receptor beta chains below come from one sample, sequenced in a study of spatial heterogeneity in lung cancer. Time point reported: sample taken at primary tumor resection. TCRdb re-derived calls from the 5' RACE reads in MiXCR, one entry per CDR3 protein. The table shows roughly 39,000 distinct CDR3 sequences, with approximately 7% occurring only once. The starting material was PBMCs, obtained at surgery. These receptors all stem from a female donor with early-stage non-small cell lung cancer.

This rearrangement joins TRBV12-3 or TRBV12-4 to TRBJ2-3, with 9 bases lining up with TRBD2. This CDR3 has 18 residues. The ends lost 3 bases at V and 1 base at J; junction bases unmatched: 11. CDR3 loop: CASSLRRGGQVGTDTQYF. Written as DNA, the CDR3 is TGTGCCAGCAGTTTGAGGCGGGGGGGCCAAGTTGGCACAGATACGCAGTATTTT.

The chain uses TRBV24-1 and TRBJ1-1; no reliable D call. Trimming stripped 9 bases from V and 4 bases from J, with 14 bases between. The V gene's germline CDR1 is KGHDR and CDR2 SFDVKD. CDR3 size: 13 residues. The DNA for the CDR3 is TGTGCCACCTCAGCGGCGGGGAGCACTGAAGCTTTCTTT. It encodes CATSAAGSTEAFF.

This clonotype was seen a few times. The rearrangement links TRBV5-1 to TRBJ2-6; 9 bases align to TRBD1. The trim removed 0 bases at V and 13 bases at J, leaving 8 bases unmatched. The CDR3 spans 15 residues. Per the germline V gene, CDR1 is SGHRS and CDR2 is YFSETQ. The CDR3 DNA follows: TGCGCCAGCAGCTTGGAAGGGACAGGGACTGTAGTCCTGACTTTC. Translated, it gives CASSLEGTGTVVLTF.

In its sample, this clonotype was seen many times. The V call is TRBV12-3 or TRBV12-4, the J call TRBJ2-2; TRBD1 aligns across 8 bases. V lost 6 bases, J lost 6 bases, and 6 bases stayed unmatched. This CDR3 is built from 14 residues. CDR3 sequence (DNA): TGTGCCAGCAGGACAGGGGATAGGGCCGGGGAGCTGTTTTTT. It codes for CASRTGDRAGELFF.

This clonotype was observed a handful of times. The CDR3 DNA sequence: TGTGCCAGCAGCTTACAGGTGGGCAGGGAAGCTTTCTTT. It yields the protein CASSLQVGREAFF. V is TRBV7-2 and J is TRBJ1-1; unclear D gene. Trimming removed 2 bases from V and 8 bases from J, with 12 bases in between. This CDR3 is 13 amino acids long. Per the germline V gene, CDR1 is SGHTA and CDR2 is FQGNSA.

Ten or more counts support this clonotype. The chain has TRBV24-1 and TRBJ2-3; 7 bases align to TRBD2. V lost 2 bases, J lost 11 bases, and 15 bases stayed unmatched. CDR1 KGHDR and CDR2 SFDVKD come from the germline V gene. The CDR3 totals 16 residues. The CDR3 reads CATSDWGGSRAQVQYF. The CDR3 coding sequence is TGTGCCACCAGTGATTGGGGAGGGAGCCGAGCGCAGGTGCAGTATTTT.

This clonotype was observed a handful of times. CDR3 coding DNA: TGCGCCAGCAGGGAGAGCACAGATACGCAGTATTTT. Amino acid sequence: CASRESTDTQYF. The chain joins TRBV5-1 to TRBJ2-3; the D is unclear. Germline lookup yields CDR1 SGHRS and CDR2 YFSETQ. This CDR3 is built from 12 residues. Trimming pared 5 bases from V and 0 bases from J, leaving 4 bases between.

This clonotype showed up many times. The CDR3 coding sequence is TGTGCCAGCAGCCAAGAATGGGACTTACCCTACGAGCAGTACTTC. Amino acid sequence: CASSQEWDLPYEQYF. The chain couples TRBV4-2 to TRBJ2-7; the D gene is possibly TRBD2 (6 bases). Trimming took off 0 bases at V and 2 bases at J, with 11 bases between the two ends. This CDR3 spans 15 amino acids. Per the germline V gene, CDR1 is LGHNA and CDR2 is YNFKEQ.

This clonotype was recorded many times. The rearrangement joins TRBV4-1 to TRBJ2-6; D not certain. Trimming removed 4 bases at V and 0 bases at J, with 13 bases between. The germline V gene has CDR1 MGHRA and CDR2 YSYEKL. This CDR3 is 17 amino acids long. CDR3 DNA sequence: TGCGCCAGCAGCCTTGGGGTCCTGTACTCTGGGGCCAACGTCCTGACTTTC. Protein sequence: CASSLGVLYSGANVLTF.

The chain combines TRBV19 with TRBJ1-2, with a possible D match to TRBD1 (6 bases). The CDR3 is 14 residues long. V dropped 6 bases and J dropped 0 bases, with 11 bases sitting between them. Germline V gene data show CDR1 as LNHDA and CDR2 as SQIVND (reference sequence). CDR3 in DNA: TGTGCCAGTAGAAACAGGGAAACTAACTATGGCTACACCTTC. It is translated as CASRNRETNYGYTF.

This clonotype was counted between two and nine times. The gene calls are TRBV2 and TRBJ1-2; D is ambiguous. V shed 6 bases and J shed 5 bases, with 10 bases lying between them. The CDR3 spans 12 residues. Germline lookup yields CDR1 SNHLY and CDR2 FYNNEI. This CDR3 is CASSQTRYGYTF. In DNA form, the CDR3 reads TGTGCCAGCAGCCAGACCAGATATGGCTACACCTTC.

This clonotype has at least ten counts. The genes are TRBV5-1 and TRBJ2-5; TRBD2 aligns across 9 bases. The length of the CDR3 is 14 residues. V shed 3 bases, J shed 2 bases, and the junction held 2 bases outside the gene matches. The germline gives CDR1 SGHRS, CDR2 YFSETQ. The CDR3 DNA is TGCGCCAGCAGCTCCACTAGCGGGCAAGAGACCCAGTACTTC. It specifies CASSSTSGQETQYF. The full variable domain, completed using reference TRBV5-1 and TRBJ2-5, is KAGVTQTPRYLIKTRGQQVTLSCSPISGHRSVSWYQQTPGQGLQFLFEYFSETQRNKGNFPGRFSGRQFSNSRSEMNVSTLELGDSALYLCASSSTSGQETQYFGPGTRLLVL.

This clonotype has more than one count but fewer than ten. The chain links TRBV25-1 to TRBJ1-6, with unresolved D. Trimming took off 4 bases at V and 5 bases at J, with 6 bases between the two ends. This CDR3 comprises 13 residues. Germline V gene lookup returns CDR1 MGHDK and CDR2 SYGVNS. The CDR3 sequence: CASSAQNNSPLHF. DNA of the CDR3: TGTGCCAGCAGTGCACAGAATAATTCACCCCTCCACTTT.

This clonotype has more than one count but fewer than ten. CDR3 coding DNA: TGCGCCAGCAGCTTGGAGACACCGACCTACGAGCAGTACTTC. It translates to CASSLETPTYEQYF. The chain recombines TRBV5-1 with TRBJ2-7; D remains unclear. The CDR3 loop spans 14 amino acids. V shed 0 bases and J shed 2 bases, with 9 bases lying between them. Looked up from germline, CDR1 is SGHRS and CDR2 is YFSETQ.

V gene TRBV3-1 combines with J gene TRBJ2-3, with unresolved D. There are 16 residues in the CDR3. Germline V gene lookup returns CDR1 LGHDT and CDR2 YNNKEL (reference sequence). The ends were cut back, 1 base at V and 3 bases at J, with 14 bases in the middle. The CDR3 reads CASSQALGLGTDTQYF. The DNA for the CDR3 is TGTGCCAGCAGCCAAGCCTTGGGCTTAGGGACAGATACGCAGTATTTT.

This clonotype was observed many times. The V call is TRBV2, the J call TRBJ1-1; D not resolved. With 5 bases removed from V and 1 base from J, the gap between germline ends came to 8 bases. The length of the CDR3 is 13 residues. Germline assignment: CDR1 SNHLY and CDR2 FYNNEI. CDR3 amino acids: CASSRDTNTEAFF. CDR3 nucleotide sequence: TGTGCCAGCAGTCGAGACACGAACACTGAAGCTTTCTTT.

The table lists this clonotype with many counts. The chain uses TRBV7-2 and TRBJ2-3, with 10 bases identical to TRBD1. Per the germline V gene, CDR1 is SGHTA and CDR2 is FQGNSA. The V and J ends lost 1 base and 3 bases, in that order; junction bases with no gene match: 1. The CDR3 runs to 15 residues. This CDR3 is CASSLGGQGTDTQYF. CDR3 coding DNA: TGTGCCAGCAGCTTAGGGGGACAGGGGACAGATACGCAGTATTTT.

This clonotype came up many times. V gene TRBV20-1 combines with J gene TRBJ2-3; 10 nucleotides line up with TRBD2. The CDR3 is made up of 13 amino acids. The germline CDR1 and CDR2 sequences are DFQATT and SNEGSKA (reference sequence). Losses at the gene ends were 4 bases for V and 6 bases for J; bases not matched to a gene: 4. CDR3 residues: CSANPAGGDTQYF. DNA of the CDR3: TGCAGTGCTAACCCAGCGGGGGGGGATACGCAGTATTTT.

The gene calls are TRBV12-3 or TRBV12-4 and TRBJ1-2; D is perhaps TRBD1 (5 bases). The length of the CDR3 is 12 residues. V lost 4 bases to trimming and J lost 8 bases, with 11 bases between them. CDR3 DNA sequence: TGTGCCAGCAGTTCAGGGATTCGAGGCTACACCTTC. Protein sequence: CASSSGIRGYTF.

CDR3 residues: CASSLDGGNNEQFF. CDR3 in DNA: TGTGCCAGCAGCTTAGACGGGGGAAACAATGAGCAGTTCTTC. The chain links TRBV7-9 to TRBJ2-1, with a tentative D call TRBD2 (6 bases). Germline CDR1 is SEHNR and CDR2 is FQNEAQ (reference sequence). CDR3 length equals 14 residues. V shed 1 base and J shed 5 bases, with 9 bases lying between them.

Many counts were recorded for this clonotype. The chain carries TRBV7-9 and TRBJ2-6; D unresolved. V gave up 11 bases and J gave up 4 bases, with 12 bases separating them. Germline CDR1 and CDR2: SEHNR and FQNEAQ (reference sequence). The CDR3 loop spans 13 amino acids. The CDR3 nucleotides read TGTGCCCTGCGGTTCTCGGGGGCCAACGTCCTGACTTTC. Residues: CALRFSGANVLTF.

The J gene is TRBJ2-1, the V gene TRBV14, with 8 bases that match TRBD1. Losses at the gene ends were 3 bases for V and 9 bases for J; bases not matched to a gene: 7. The V gene's germline CDR1 is SGHDN and CDR2 FVKESK. The CDR3 has 14 amino acids. The CDR3 spells CASSHQGALFEQFF. The CDR3 DNA reads as TGTGCCAGCAGCCATCAGGGGGCTCTATTTGAGCAGTTCTTC.

This rearrangement joins TRBV6-1 to TRBJ2-7; 11 nucleotides agree with TRBD2. This CDR3 comprises 15 residues. J was trimmed by 3 bases and V by 6 bases; bases with no gene match: 7. From germline, CDR1 is MNHNS and CDR2 SASEGT. The CDR3 region has the DNA TGTGCCAGCAGGAGAAAGACTAGCGGGGACTACGAGCAGTACTTC. Translating it yields CASRRKTSGDYEQYF.

In this sample, this clonotype turned up a few times. V gene TRBV4-1 combines with J gene TRBJ2-7; TRBD2 might be the D (6 bases). In germline, CDR1 is MGHRA, CDR2 YSYEKL. The V end was cut by 4 bases, the J end by 0 bases, with 10 bases between. CDR3 size: 14 residues. CDR3 protein: CASSRGGDSYEQYF. The CDR3 coding sequence is TGCGCCAGCAGCCGGGGCGGGGACTCCTACGAGCAGTACTTC.

This clonotype was detected only a few times. The genes are TRBV6-6 and TRBJ1-2; D is uncertain. V was cut by 0 bases and J by 6 bases, with 17 bases left in between. Germline loops: CDR1 MNHNY, CDR2 SVGAGI (reference sequence). This CDR3 has 16 amino acids. The CDR3, as DNA: TGTGCCAGCAGTTACTCGAGCCCAGGCCAATTGAATGGCTACACCTTC. It yields the protein CASSYSSPGQLNGYTF.

This clonotype was seen repeatedly, ten times or more. The V and J genes are TRBV12-3 or TRBV12-4 and TRBJ1-1, with TRBD1 matching over 8 bases. This CDR3 has 11 amino acids. V was clipped by 3 bases and J by 13 bases; unmatched bases: 4. CDR3: CASSLDRVGFF. The CDR3 nucleotides are TGTGCCAGCAGTTTGGACAGGGTGGGTTTCTTT.

This clonotype was observed a few times. The V call is TRBV7-2, the J call TRBJ1-1; a weak D match, TRBD1 (6 bases). The germline V and J ends were trimmed by 6 bases and 3 bases, with 17 bases remaining between them. CDR3 length equals 15 residues. Per germline, CDR1 SGHTA and CDR2 FQGNSA. This CDR3 reads CASSFKLGQHTEAFF. The CDR3 nucleotides are TGTGCCAGCAGTTTTAAACTAGGACAGCACACTGAAGCTTTCTTT.

The table lists this clonotype with many counts. This CDR3 is CACSGTGNSPLHF. In DNA form, the CDR3 reads TGTGCCTGCTCCGGGACAGGGAATTCACCCCTCCACTTT. The chain employs TRBV30 and TRBJ1-6; TRBD1 matches 9 bases. This CDR3 has 13 residues. V shed 6 bases, J shed 7 bases, and the junction held 4 bases outside the gene matches. Germline CDR1 and CDR2: GTSNPN and SVGIG (reference sequence).